The next 30 T cell receptor beta chains were all read from a single sample in a study of T cells in narcolepsy. Assay: immunoSEQ multiplex PCR; the TCRdb copy retains only in-frame clones and omits some. The repertoire holds roughly 20,000 clones, with around 83% as singletons. Source material: memory (CD45RA-) CD4+ T cells from blood. The receptors shown here come from a human donor in good health.

This clone has more than one count but fewer than ten. This chain connects TRBV4-3 to TRBJ1-6; maybe TRBD1 (6 bases). CDR1 LGHNA and CDR2 YSLEER come from the germline V gene. V shed 0 bases and J shed 9 bases, with 15 bases lying between them. The CDR3 is made up of 16 amino acids. The DNA of the CDR3 is TGCGCCAGCAGCCAAGATCCACAGGGATTGGGTTCACCCCTCCACTTT. Its protein is CASSQDPQGLGSPLHF.

This chain uses TRBV4-3 with TRBJ2-3, with D perhaps TRBD2 (6 bases). Trimming cost V 0 bases and J 4 bases, with 14 bases left between them. Germline V gives CDR1 LGHNA, CDR2 YSLEER. The CDR3 is 16 residues long. CDR3 DNA: TGCGCCAGCAGCCAAGAAGGCGGGGACCGGCCAGATACGCAGTATTTT. It encodes CASSQEGGDRPDTQYF.

The chain combines TRBV9 with TRBJ1-2; no clear D gene. The CDR3 totals 15 residues. The V end lost 0 bases, the J end lost 0 bases, and 9 bases lay between the germline ends. CDR1 is SGDLS and CDR2 is YYNGEE in the germline V gene. The DNA for the CDR3 is TGTGCCAGCAGCGTAGTCCCCAACGCTAACTATGGCTACACCTTC. Amino acids: CASSVVPNANYGYTF.

V usage is TRBV4-1 and J usage is TRBJ2-2, with 15 bases aligning to TRBD2. This CDR3 spans 19 amino acids. Trimming took 2 bases from V and 4 from J; bases not matched to a gene: 8. In germline, CDR1 is MGHRA, CDR2 YSYEKL. The CDR3 sequence is CASSQPGLAGGPGTGELFF. CDR3 coding DNA: TGCGCCAGCAGCCAACCTGGACTAGCGGGAGGGCCAGGCACCGGGGAGCTGTTTTTT.

This clone appeared a few times. The rearrangement links TRBV10-3 to TRBJ2-7; D gene unclear. The CDR3 loop spans 12 amino acids. Germline assignment: CDR1 ENHRY and CDR2 SYGVKD. V was clipped by 0 bases and J by 7 bases, with 7 bases between them. For the CDR3, the DNA is TGTGCCATCAGTGAGTCGAGTAGGGAGCAGTACTTC. It translates to CAISESSREQYF.

This chain uses TRBV10-1 with TRBJ2-7, with no clear D. Germline CDR1 and CDR2: WNHNN and SYGVQD (reference sequence). With 2 bases removed from V and 1 base from J, the gap between germline ends came to 33 bases. The CDR3 is made up of 22 amino acids. The DNA of the CDR3 is TGCGCCAGCAGTGAGGAGTCTGGGTGGAGACGCCTTAGACCTCGATTGTCCTACGAGCAGTACTTC. Encoded protein: CASSEESGWRRLRPRLSYEQYF.

In DNA form, the CDR3 reads TGTGCCAGCAGCTTCGAGAGCTCCTACAATGAGCAGTTCTTC. Amino acids: CASSFESSYNEQFF. The V gene is TRBV7-8, the J gene TRBJ2-1, with D hard to call. The V and J ends lost 3 bases and 0 bases respectively, with 6 bases between them. This CDR3 is built from 14 residues. Germline loops: CDR1 SGHVS, CDR2 FQNEAQ.

The rearrangement links TRBV27 to TRBJ2-1; TRBD2 aligns across 7 bases. The CDR3 contains 15 residues. The germline CDR1 and CDR2 sequences are MNHEY and SMNVEV (reference sequence). After removal of 2 bases from V and 6 bases from J, the junction contained 7 bases not matched to a gene. The CDR3, as DNA: TGTGCCAGCAGTTTAAATCCGTGGGGGGGCAATGAGCAGTTCTTC. Protein product: CASSLNPWGGNEQFF.

This clone was counted a few times. The chain recombines TRBV7-8 with TRBJ1-1; D is unresolved. The germline V gene encodes CDR1 SGHVS and CDR2 FQNEAQ. This CDR3 comprises 13 residues. Trimming shortened V by 4 bases and J by 2 bases, and 8 bases separated the two germline ends. The CDR3 loop is CASSYQLNTEAFF. Here the CDR3 DNA reads TGTGCCAGCAGCTACCAGCTTAACACTGAAGCTTTCTTT.

This chain's CDR3 is CAISGASNTEAFF. The CDR3 nucleotides read TGTGCCATCAGTGGTGCGTCGAACACTGAAGCTTTCTTT. J is TRBJ1-1 and V is TRBV10-3; D gene ambiguous. The germline V gene has CDR1 ENHRY and CDR2 SYGVKD. The CDR3 extends over 13 amino acids. Trimming cost V 4 bases and J 1 base, with 7 bases left between them.

The chain uses TRBV2 and TRBJ2-1; D is unclear. V was cut by 4 bases and J by 0 bases, with 10 bases left in between. CDR1 is SNHLY and CDR2 is FYNNEI in the germline V gene. This CDR3 is built from 15 residues. CDR3 sequence (DNA): TGTGCCAGCAGTGCCGGGTCTAGCTCCTACAATGAGCAGTTCTTC. Translating gives CASSAGSSSYNEQFF.

The chain carries TRBV2 and TRBJ2-7; D may be TRBD2 (7 bases). The CDR3 is 13 amino acids. V was clipped by 6 bases and J by 0 bases, with 9 bases between them. Germline CDR1 is SNHLY and CDR2 is FYNNEI. The CDR3 DNA is TGTGCCAGCAGAGGGGGGGACTCCTACGAGCAGTACTTC. Encoded protein: CASRGGDSYEQYF.

V and J are TRBV4-3 and TRBJ1-2; TRBD1 is a possible D gene (6 bases). The ends were cut back, 1 base at V and 8 bases at J, with 17 bases in the middle. Germline CDR1 LGHNA, CDR2 YSLEER. The CDR3 sequence is 15 residues long. Here the CDR3 reads CASSQGAGGGNGYTF. For the CDR3, the DNA is TGCGCCAGCAGCCAAGGGGCGGGCGGGGGCAACGGCTACACCTTC.

The chain carries TRBV5-5 and TRBJ1-4; D uncertain. Germline V lookup: CDR1 SGHKS, CDR2 YYEKEE (reference sequence). This CDR3 contains 13 residues. Trimming cost V 1 base and J 4 bases, with 5 bases left between them. CDR3: CASSLSVNEKLFF. The CDR3 nucleotides are TGTGCCAGCAGCTTGAGTGTTAATGAAAAACTGTTTTTT. The variable domain in full, completed from reference TRBV5-5 and TRBJ1-4, reads DAGVTQSPTHLIKTRGQQVTLRCSPISGHKSVSWYQQVLGQGPQFIFQYYEKEERGRGNFPDRFSARQFPNYSSELNVNALLLGDSALYLCASSLSVNEKLFFGSGTQLSVL.

V usage is TRBV7-2 and J usage is TRBJ1-5; 7 nucleotides agree with TRBD1. Trimming took 1 base from V and 7 from J; bases not matched to a gene: 7. The CDR3 is made up of 15 amino acids. CDR1 is SGHTA and CDR2 is FQGNSA in the germline V gene. The CDR3 region is CASSLGRGLGQPQHF. In nucleotides, the CDR3 is TGTGCCAGCAGCTTAGGGAGGGGGCTCGGACAGCCCCAGCATTTT.

The V and J genes are TRBV4-3 and TRBJ2-1; TRBD2 aligns across 8 bases. From germline, CDR1 is LGHNA and CDR2 YSLEER. V was pared by 6 bases and J by 6 bases, with 7 bases of the junction left unmatched. This CDR3 spans 14 amino acids. The CDR3 loop reads CASRSGLGANEQFF. The DNA of the CDR3 is TGCGCCAGCAGATCGGGACTAGGCGCCAATGAGCAGTTCTTC.

The rearrangement uses TRBV5-1 and TRBJ2-1; a possible D gene is TRBD1 (6 bases). Deletions cut 4 bases from V and 5 bases from J, with 13 bases between. Germline lookup yields CDR1 SGHRS and CDR2 YFSETQ. CDR3 length equals 14 residues. The CDR3 region is CASSGWTDNNEQFF. CDR3 sequence (DNA): TGCGCCAGCAGCGGTTGGACAGACAACAATGAGCAGTTCTTC.

The chain is built from TRBV11-3 and TRBJ1-1; 7 bases map to TRBD1. CDR1 SGHNT and CDR2 YENEEA come from the germline V gene. Germline trimming cut 4 bases from V and 5 bases from J; bases unmatched to any gene: 4. This CDR3 is built from 13 residues. The CDR3 loop is CASSSRGWTEAFF. The CDR3 DNA sequence: TGTGCCAGCAGCTCCAGGGGGTGGACTGAAGCTTTCTTT.

This clone was counted only a few times. The chain joins TRBV11-2 to TRBJ2-7; 12 nucleotides match TRBD1. Germline loops: CDR1 SGHAT, CDR2 FQNNGV. V shed 6 bases, J shed 7 bases, and the junction held 7 bases outside the gene matches. The CDR3 is 14 amino acids. The CDR3 region is CASRGDRGLREQYF. The DNA of the CDR3 is TGTGCCAGCAGAGGGGACAGGGGGCTGAGGGAGCAGTACTTC.

The CDR3 DNA reads as TGTGCCTGGAGTGTTTGGACCGACGGTTCACCCCTCCACTTT. Its translation is CAWSVWTDGSPLHF. The gene calls are TRBV30 and TRBJ1-6; D call uncertain. The CDR3 has 14 residues. Trimming left V 0 bases short and J 9 bases short, with 12 bases between. Germline CDR1 reads GTSNPN; CDR2 reads SVGIG (reference sequence).

The chain combines TRBV12-2 with TRBJ1-2. TRBV12-2 is a pseudogene segment. CDR3 length: 14 amino acids. The CDR3 DNA is TGTGCAAGTCGACCCGACACCAGCGGCTATGGCTACACCTTC. It specifies CASRPDTSGYGYTF.

The chain links TRBV29-1 to TRBJ1-6; TRBD1 matches at 12 bases. V lost 6 bases, J lost 8 bases, and 8 bases stayed unmatched. Germline values: CDR1 SQVTM, CDR2 ANQGSEA. This CDR3 spans 15 amino acids. The CDR3 DNA is TGCAGCGTGACCTCCGGGACAGGGGGCGATTCACCCCTCCACTTT. It codes for CSVTSGTGGDSPLHF.

The chain joins TRBV19 to TRBJ1-2; D remains unclear. This CDR3 is 12 amino acids long. The germline CDR1 and CDR2 sequences are LNHDA and SQIVND (reference sequence). V was trimmed by 4 bases and J by 8 bases, leaving 11 bases between them. DNA for the CDR3: TGTGCCAGTAGTACCCTTCGTCGGGGCTACACCTTC. This encodes CASSTLRRGYTF.

A few counts support this clone. This chain connects TRBV2 to TRBJ2-7; 12 positions agree with TRBD2. The CDR3 covers 15 residues. CDR1 and CDR2 (germline): SNHLY, FYNNEI. J lost 9 bases, V lost 2 bases, and 8 bases had no gene match. The CDR3 sequence is CASSETGPTSGRQYF. The CDR3 coding sequence is TGTGCCAGCAGTGAAACGGGCCCGACTAGCGGGAGGCAGTACTTC.

The V gene is TRBV4-3, the J gene TRBJ2-2, with D unresolved. V was trimmed by 0 bases and J by 5 bases, leaving 13 bases between them. Germline V gene sequence: CDR1 LGHNA, CDR2 YSLEER. This CDR3 contains 16 residues. Here the CDR3 DNA reads TGCGCCAGCAGCCAAGAGACAAGGCGGCATACCGGGGAGCTGTTTTTT. Protein sequence: CASSQETRRHTGELFF.

The rearrangement uses TRBV14 and TRBJ2-7; TRBD2 matches at 13 bases. V was pared by 1 base and J by 0 bases, with 6 bases of the junction left unmatched. The CDR3 covers 18 residues. CDR1 is SGHDN, CDR2 FVKESK, per germline. CDR3 sequence (DNA): TGTGCCAGCAGCCAAGGCCGGACTAGCGGGGGACTCTCCTACGAGCAGTACTTC. Translation gives CASSQGRTSGGLSYEQYF.

The V gene is TRBV7-8, the J gene TRBJ2-7; 8 bases agree with TRBD1. V was pared by 1 base and J by 0 bases, with 5 bases of the junction left unmatched. Germline values: CDR1 SGHVS, CDR2 FQNEAQ. CDR3 size: 16 residues. This CDR3 reads CASSLGAGGASYEQYF. The CDR3 DNA reads TGTGCCAGCAGCTTAGGGGCAGGGGGCGCCTCCTACGAGCAGTACTTC. The variable domain in full, completed from reference TRBV7-8 and TRBJ2-7, reads GAGVSQSPRYKVAKRGQDVALRCDPISGHVSLFWYQQALGQGPEFLTYFQNEAQLDKSGLPSDRFFAERPEGSVSTLKIQRTQQEDSAVYLCASSLGAGGASYEQYFGPGTRLTVT.

The CDR3, as DNA: TGTGCCAGCAGTTTAGGGCTAGCGGACTACGAGCAGTACTTC. This sequence encodes CASSLGLADYEQYF. This rearrangement joins TRBV27 to TRBJ2-7, with TRBD2 identical over 7 bases. V shed 2 bases, J shed 3 bases, and the junction held 4 bases outside the gene matches. Germline-derived CDR1 and CDR2 are MNHEY and SMNVEV (reference sequence). The CDR3 loop spans 14 amino acids.

The chain carries TRBV4-3 and TRBJ1-1; D possibly corresponds to TRBD1 (6 bases). CDR3 length equals 19 residues. Trimming took 0 bases from V and 1 from J, leaving 21 bases between them. Germline values: CDR1 LGHNA, CDR2 YSLEER. CDR3 bases: TGCGCCAGCAGCCAAGATAAAAAAGACTGGGGGGGCGCGAACACTGAAGCTTTCTTT. Translation gives CASSQDKKDWGGANTEAFF.

The chain employs TRBV7-2 and TRBJ1-3; TRBD1 might be the D (5 bases). The CDR3 covers 16 residues. V was trimmed by 5 bases and J by 4 bases, leaving 18 bases between them. Germline CDR1 reads SGHTA; CDR2 reads FQGNSA. CDR3 region: CASSLTPDTAGNTIYF. The DNA of the CDR3 is TGTGCCAGCAGCCTAACCCCGGACACAGCCGGAAACACCATATATTTT. The full variable domain, with the rest looked up from reference TRBV7-2 and TRBJ1-3, is GAGVSQSPSNKVTEKGKDVELRCDPISGHTALYWYRQSLGQGLEFLIYFQGNSAPDKSGLPSDRFSAERTGGSVSTLTIQRTQQEDSAVYLCASSLTPDTAGNTIYFGEGSWLTVV.